One T cell receptor beta chain is described in this entry. The antigen remains undetermined. Measured with immunoSEQ multiplex PCR; TCRdb has only the in-frame clones, and not every one. The sample includes around 26,000 clones, 65% to 90% seen only once; the top ten take roughly 50%. V lost 9 bases, J lost 2 bases, and 12 bases stayed unmatched. The CDR3 is 15 amino acids. The germline CDR1 and CDR2 sequences are LNHDA and SQIVND (reference sequence). The data derive from a study of OX40 agonist ivuxolimab in advanced cancers. Points from the study as a whole: What antigens the expanded peripheral T cells recognized was never established. Some nonresponders also had low normalized T-cell clonal expansion.

The source was CD4+ or CD8+ T cells sorted from blood, collected in a trial of the OX40 agonist ivuxolimab. This receptor was identified in an adult with an advanced solid tumor such as melanoma, head and neck, liver or kidney cancer. This chain connects TRBV19 to TRBJ1-1; TRBD1 matches 7 bases. The CDR3 loop reads CASLQEGGLNTEAFF. The CDR3 DNA reads TGTGCCAGCCTGCAGGAAGGGGGCCTTAACACTGAAGCTTTCTTT.